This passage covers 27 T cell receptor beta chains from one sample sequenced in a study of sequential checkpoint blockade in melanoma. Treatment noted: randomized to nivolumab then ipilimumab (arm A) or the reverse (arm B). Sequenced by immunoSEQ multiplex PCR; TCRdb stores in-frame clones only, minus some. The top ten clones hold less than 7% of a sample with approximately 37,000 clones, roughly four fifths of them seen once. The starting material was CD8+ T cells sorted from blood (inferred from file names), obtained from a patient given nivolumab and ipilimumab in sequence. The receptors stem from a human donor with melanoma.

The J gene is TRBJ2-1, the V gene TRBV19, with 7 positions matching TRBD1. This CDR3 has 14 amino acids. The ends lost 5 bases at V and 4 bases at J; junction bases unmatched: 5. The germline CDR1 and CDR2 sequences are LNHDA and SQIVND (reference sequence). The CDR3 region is CASSWDSSYNEQFF. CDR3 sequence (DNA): TGTGCCAGTAGTTGGGACAGTAGTTACAATGAGCAGTTCTTC.

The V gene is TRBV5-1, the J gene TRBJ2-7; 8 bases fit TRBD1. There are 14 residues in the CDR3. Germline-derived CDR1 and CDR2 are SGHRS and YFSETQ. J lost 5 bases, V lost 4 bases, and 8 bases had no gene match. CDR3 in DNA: TGCGCCAGCAGCCTAGGACAGGGTCCCCACGAGCAGTACTTC. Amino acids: CASSLGQGPHEQYF.

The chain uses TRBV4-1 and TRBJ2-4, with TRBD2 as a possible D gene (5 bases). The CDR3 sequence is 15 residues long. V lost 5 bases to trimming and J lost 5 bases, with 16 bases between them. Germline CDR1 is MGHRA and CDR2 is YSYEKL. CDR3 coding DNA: TGCGCCAGCAGCGCCTCTTCCCGGGGTGAAAACATTCAGTACTTC. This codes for CASSASSRGENIQYF.

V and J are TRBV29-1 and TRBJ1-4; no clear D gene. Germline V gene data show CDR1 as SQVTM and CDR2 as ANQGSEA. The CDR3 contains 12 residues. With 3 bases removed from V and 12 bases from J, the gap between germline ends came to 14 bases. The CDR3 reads CSVEVRAGELFF. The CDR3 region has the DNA TGCAGCGTTGAGGTTCGGGCGGGCGAACTGTTTTTT.

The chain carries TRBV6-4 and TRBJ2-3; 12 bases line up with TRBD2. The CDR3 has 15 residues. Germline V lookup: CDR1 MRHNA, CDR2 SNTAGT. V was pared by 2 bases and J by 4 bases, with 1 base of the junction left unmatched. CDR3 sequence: CASSDRLAGADTQYF. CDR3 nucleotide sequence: TGTGCCAGCAGTGACAGACTAGCGGGGGCAGATACGCAGTATTTT.

The CDR3 sequence is CASSIDRGLEKTQYF. For the CDR3, the DNA is TGTGCCAGTAGTATAGACCGGGGACTAGAAAAGACCCAGTACTTC. The gene calls are TRBV19 and TRBJ2-5, with 8 bases matching TRBD2. The J segment lost 6 bases and the V segment lost 0 bases, leaving 6 bases of the junction unmatched. The germline V gene encodes CDR1 LNHDA and CDR2 SQIVND (reference sequence). The CDR3 is made up of 15 amino acids.

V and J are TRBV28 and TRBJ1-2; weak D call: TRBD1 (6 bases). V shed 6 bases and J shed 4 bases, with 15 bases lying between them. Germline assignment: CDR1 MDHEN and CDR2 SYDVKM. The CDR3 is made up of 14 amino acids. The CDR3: CASSSSAGVYGYTF. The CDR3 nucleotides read TGTGCCAGCAGCTCATCGGCAGGGGTCTATGGCTACACCTTC.

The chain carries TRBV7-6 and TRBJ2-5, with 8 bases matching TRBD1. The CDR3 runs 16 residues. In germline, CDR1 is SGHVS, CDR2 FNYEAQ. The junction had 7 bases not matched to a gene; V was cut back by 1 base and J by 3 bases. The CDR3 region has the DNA TGTGCCAGCAGCTTAGGGGCAGGGGGCCTGAAAGAGACCCAGTACTTC. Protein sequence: CASSLGAGGLKETQYF.

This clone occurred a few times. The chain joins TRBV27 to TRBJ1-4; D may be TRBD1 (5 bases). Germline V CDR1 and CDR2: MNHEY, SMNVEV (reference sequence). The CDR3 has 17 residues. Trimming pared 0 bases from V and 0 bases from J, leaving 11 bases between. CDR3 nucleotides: TGTGCCAGCAGTTTATCGCATACGACAGCAACTAATGAAAAACTGTTTTTT. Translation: CASSLSHTTATNEKLFF.

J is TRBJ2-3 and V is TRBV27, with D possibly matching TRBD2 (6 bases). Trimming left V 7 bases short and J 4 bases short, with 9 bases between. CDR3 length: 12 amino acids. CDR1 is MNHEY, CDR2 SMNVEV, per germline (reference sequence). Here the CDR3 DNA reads TGTGCCAGCAAAGGGACTTCAGATACGCAGTATTTT. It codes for CASKGTSDTQYF.

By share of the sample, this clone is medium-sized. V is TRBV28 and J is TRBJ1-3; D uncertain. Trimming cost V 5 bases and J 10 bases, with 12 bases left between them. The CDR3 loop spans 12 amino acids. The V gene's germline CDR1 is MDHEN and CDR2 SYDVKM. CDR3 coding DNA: TGTGCCAGCAGTCGGAACCCTAGTACCATATATTTT. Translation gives CASSRNPSTIYF.

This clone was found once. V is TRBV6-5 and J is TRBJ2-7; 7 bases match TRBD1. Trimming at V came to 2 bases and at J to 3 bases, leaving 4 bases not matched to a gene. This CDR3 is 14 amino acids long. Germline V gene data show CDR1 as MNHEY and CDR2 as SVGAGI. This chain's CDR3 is CASSYGQDDYEQYF. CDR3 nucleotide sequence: TGTGCCAGCAGTTACGGACAGGATGACTACGAGCAGTACTTC.

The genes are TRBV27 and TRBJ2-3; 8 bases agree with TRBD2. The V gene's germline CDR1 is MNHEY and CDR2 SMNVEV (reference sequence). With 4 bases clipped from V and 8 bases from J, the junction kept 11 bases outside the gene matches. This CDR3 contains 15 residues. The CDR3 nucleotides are TGTGCCAGCAGTTCAACCACCGGGAGGGAAGGTACGCAGTATTTT. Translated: CASSSTTGREGTQYF.

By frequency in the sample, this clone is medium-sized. The DNA for the CDR3 is TGTGCCAGCAGTTACTCAGACAGTTACTATGGCTACACCTTC. It translates to CASSYSDSYYGYTF. V gene TRBV6-6 combines with J gene TRBJ1-2; D is perhaps TRBD1 (5 bases). CDR3 length: 14 amino acids. The V and J ends lost 0 bases and 3 bases respectively, with 8 bases between them. From germline, CDR1 is MNHNY and CDR2 SVGAGI (reference sequence).

The CDR3 region is CASSLLDYTDTQYF. CDR3 in DNA: TGTGCCAGCAGTTTATTGGACTACACAGATACGCAGTATTTT. This sequence joins TRBV27 and TRBJ2-3, with D perhaps TRBD2 (6 bases). Germline loops: CDR1 MNHEY, CDR2 SMNVEV (reference sequence). Trimming pared 1 base from V and 2 bases from J, leaving 7 bases between. The CDR3 length is 14 residues.

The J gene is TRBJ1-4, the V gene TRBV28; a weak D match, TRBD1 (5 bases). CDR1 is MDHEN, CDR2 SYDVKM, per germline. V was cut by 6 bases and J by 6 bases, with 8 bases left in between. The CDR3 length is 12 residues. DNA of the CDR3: TGTGCCAGCAGCCAGGGTGATGAAAAACTGTTTTTT. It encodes CASSQGDEKLFF.

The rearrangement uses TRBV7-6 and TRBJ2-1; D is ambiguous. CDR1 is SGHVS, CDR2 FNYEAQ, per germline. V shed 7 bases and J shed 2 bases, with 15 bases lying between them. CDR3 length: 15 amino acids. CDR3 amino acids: CASTSLERAYNEQFF. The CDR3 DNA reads TGTGCCAGCACCTCGCTGGAGCGTGCCTACAATGAGCAGTTCTTC.

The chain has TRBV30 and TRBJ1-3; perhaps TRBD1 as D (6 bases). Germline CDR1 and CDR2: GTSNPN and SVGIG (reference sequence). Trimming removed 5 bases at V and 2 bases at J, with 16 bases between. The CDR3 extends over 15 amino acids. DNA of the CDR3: TGTGCCTGGTATCCAATCGGGGGGCCTGGAAACACCATATATTTT. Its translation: CAWYPIGGPGNTIYF.

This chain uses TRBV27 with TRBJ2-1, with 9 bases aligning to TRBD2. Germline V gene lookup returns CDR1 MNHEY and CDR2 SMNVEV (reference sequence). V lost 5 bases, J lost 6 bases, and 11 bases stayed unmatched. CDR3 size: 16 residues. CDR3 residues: CASSPMSSGALNEQFF. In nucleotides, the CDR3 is TGTGCCAGCAGTCCTATGTCTAGCGGGGCCCTCAATGAGCAGTTCTTC.

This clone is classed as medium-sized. CDR3 region: CASSLGGGPNEKLFF. The DNA of the CDR3 is TGTGCCAGCAGCTTAGGGGGGGGCCCCAATGAAAAACTGTTTTTT. The V and J genes are TRBV11-2 and TRBJ1-4; a weak D match, TRBD1 (6 bases). V was cut by 1 base and J by 5 bases, with 11 bases left in between. The CDR3 extends over 15 amino acids. The germline V gene has CDR1 SGHAT and CDR2 FQNNGV. Full variable domain (missing parts from reference TRBV11-2 and TRBJ1-4): EAGVAQSPRYKIIEKRQSVAFWCNPISGHATLYWYQQILGQGPKLLIQFQNNGVVDDSQLPKDRFSAERLKGVDSTLKIQPAKLEDSAVYLCASSLGGGPNEKLFFGSGTQLSVL.

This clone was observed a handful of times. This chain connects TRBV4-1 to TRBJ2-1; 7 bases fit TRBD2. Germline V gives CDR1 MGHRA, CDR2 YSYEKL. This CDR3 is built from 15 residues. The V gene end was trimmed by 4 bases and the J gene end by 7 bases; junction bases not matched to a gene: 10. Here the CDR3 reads CASSLRDWGGNEQFF. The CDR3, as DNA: TGCGCCAGCAGCCTCCGGGACTGGGGAGGGAATGAGCAGTTCTTC.

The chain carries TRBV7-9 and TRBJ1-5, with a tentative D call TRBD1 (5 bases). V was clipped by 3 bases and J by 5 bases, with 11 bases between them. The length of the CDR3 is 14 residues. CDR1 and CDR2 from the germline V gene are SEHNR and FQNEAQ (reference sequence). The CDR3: CASSLGGAHQPQHF. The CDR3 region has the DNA TGTGCCAGCAGCTTGGGAGGGGCCCATCAGCCCCAGCATTTT.

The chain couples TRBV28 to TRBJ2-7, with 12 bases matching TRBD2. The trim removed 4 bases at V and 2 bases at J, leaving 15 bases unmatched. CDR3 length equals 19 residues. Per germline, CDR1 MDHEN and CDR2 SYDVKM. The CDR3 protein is CASSSHQATSGSSPYEQYF. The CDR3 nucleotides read TGTGCCAGCAGTTCGCATCAGGCGACTAGCGGGAGCTCCCCCTACGAGCAGTACTTC.

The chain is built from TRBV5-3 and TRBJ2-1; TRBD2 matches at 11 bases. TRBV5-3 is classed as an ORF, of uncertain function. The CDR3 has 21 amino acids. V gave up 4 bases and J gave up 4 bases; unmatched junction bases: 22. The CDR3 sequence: CARSRGVGLAAFRSRYNEQFF. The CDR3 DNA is TGTGCCAGAAGCCGTGGTGTGGGACTAGCGGCCTTCCGCTCAAGGTACAATGAGCAGTTCTTC.

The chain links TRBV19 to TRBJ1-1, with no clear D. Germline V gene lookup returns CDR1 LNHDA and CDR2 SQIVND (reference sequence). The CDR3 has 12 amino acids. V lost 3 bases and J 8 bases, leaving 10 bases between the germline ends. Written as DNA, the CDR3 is TGTGCCAGTAGTATGGGAGGGCTCGAAGCTTTCTTT. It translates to CASSMGGLEAFF.

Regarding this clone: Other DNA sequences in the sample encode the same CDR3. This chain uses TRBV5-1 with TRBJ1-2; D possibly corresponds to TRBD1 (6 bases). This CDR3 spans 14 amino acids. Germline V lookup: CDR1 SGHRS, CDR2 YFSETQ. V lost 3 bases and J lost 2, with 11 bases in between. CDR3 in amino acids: CASSSLTGNYGYTF. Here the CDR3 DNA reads TGCGCCAGCAGCTCGTTGACAGGAAACTATGGCTACACCTTC.

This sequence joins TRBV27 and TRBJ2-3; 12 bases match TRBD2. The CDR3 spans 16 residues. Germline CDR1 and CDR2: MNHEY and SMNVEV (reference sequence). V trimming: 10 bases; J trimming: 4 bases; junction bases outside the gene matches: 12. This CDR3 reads CATRDRGLAGPDTQYF. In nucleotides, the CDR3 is TGTGCCACCAGGGACCGAGGACTAGCGGGGCCAGATACGCAGTATTTT.